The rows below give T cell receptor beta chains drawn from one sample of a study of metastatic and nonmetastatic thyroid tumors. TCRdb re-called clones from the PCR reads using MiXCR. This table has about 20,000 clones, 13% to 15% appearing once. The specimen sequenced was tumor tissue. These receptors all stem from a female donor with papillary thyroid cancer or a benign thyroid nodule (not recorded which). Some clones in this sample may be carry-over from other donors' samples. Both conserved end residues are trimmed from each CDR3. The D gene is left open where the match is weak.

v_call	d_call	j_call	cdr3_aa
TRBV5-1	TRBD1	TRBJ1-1	ASSFSGQVTEAF
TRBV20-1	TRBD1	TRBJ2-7	SASGRGQGDEQY
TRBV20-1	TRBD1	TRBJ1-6	SASNGDSSYNSPLH
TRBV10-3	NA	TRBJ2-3	AISESLRVGSSTNTQY
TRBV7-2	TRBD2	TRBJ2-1	ASSLAPGLASGEQF
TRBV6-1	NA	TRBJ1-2	ASSEGWGANGYT
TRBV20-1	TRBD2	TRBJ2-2	SALTSWRAGELF
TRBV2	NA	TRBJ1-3	ASSEAGNGNTIY
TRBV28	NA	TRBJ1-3	ASSFGSGNTIY
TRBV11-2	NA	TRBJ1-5	ASSLVGGGSNQPQH
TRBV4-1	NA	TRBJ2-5	ASSQAWGGQQETQY
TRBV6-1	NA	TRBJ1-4	ACRSVGTNGKLF
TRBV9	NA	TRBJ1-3	ASSVGGGGSGNTIY
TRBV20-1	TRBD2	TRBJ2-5	SAKQVAPGTSGRAAETQY
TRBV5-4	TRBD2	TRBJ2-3	ASSGAGGPSDTQY
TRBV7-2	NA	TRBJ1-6	ASSLAVSYNSPLH
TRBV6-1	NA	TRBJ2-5	ASSDGGGETQY
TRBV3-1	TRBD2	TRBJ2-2	ASSPPSGGAVNTGELF
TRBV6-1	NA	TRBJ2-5	ASSEQVASKTQY
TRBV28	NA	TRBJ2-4	ASSLRQVGNIQY
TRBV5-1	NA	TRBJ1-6	ASSSPGYRNSPLY
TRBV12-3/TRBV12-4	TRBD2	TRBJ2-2	ASSLLAGTTRVDRELF
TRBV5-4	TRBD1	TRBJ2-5	ASSLWGQGQTQY
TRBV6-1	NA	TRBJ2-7	ASSEEGAWGYEQY
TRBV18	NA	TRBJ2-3	TSSPSGTFSQY
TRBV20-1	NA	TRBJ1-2	SARDFQGANYGYT
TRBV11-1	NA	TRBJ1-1	ASSSRGSEGNTEAF
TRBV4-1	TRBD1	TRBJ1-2	ASSQVGTGGTDYGYT
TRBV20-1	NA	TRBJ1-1	SAVRNNRTLWNTEAF
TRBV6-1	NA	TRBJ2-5	ASSPINQETQY
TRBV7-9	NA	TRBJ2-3	ASSLDSADTQY
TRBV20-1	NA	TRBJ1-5	SARDRSSDDQPQH
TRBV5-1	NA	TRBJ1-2	ASSLGDQGEGYGYT
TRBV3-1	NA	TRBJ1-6	ASSQVASPLH
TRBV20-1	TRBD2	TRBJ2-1	SARDQRGNNEQF
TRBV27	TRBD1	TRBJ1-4	ASKLGQGKEKLF
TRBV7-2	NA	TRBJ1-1	ASSRGASNTEAF
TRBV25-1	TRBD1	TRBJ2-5	ASSEWAGGWQETQY
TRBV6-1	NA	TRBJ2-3	ASSEGGLITDTQY
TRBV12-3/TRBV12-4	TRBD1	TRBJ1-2	ASSRDRGKGYT
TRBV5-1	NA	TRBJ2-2	ASSLQRQNTWELF
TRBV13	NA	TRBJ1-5	ASSLGRGASNQPQH
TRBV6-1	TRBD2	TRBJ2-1	ASSEISGYNEQF
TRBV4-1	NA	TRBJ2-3	ASSQGGLEKTDTQY
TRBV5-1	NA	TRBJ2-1	ASSPVPENEQF
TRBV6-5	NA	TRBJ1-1	ASSYSGSTNTEAF
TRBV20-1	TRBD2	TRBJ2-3	SAGGSGRALNTQY
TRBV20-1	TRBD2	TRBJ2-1	SARGLAGESWNNEQF